The 2 T cell receptor beta chains presented below share a single source sample, sequenced in a study of identical twins. From the 5' RACE reads, TCRdb called clonotypes with MiXCR, one entry per CDR3 protein. The top ten hold more than 6% of the sample, which has around 340,000 distinct CDR3 sequences, 9% to 15% seen once. These data were likewise used in another study, on yellow fever vaccine responses in identical twins.

Material for sequencing was CD8+ T cells sorted from blood. The receptors here all came from a woman between 18 and 29 years old in good health.

This clonotype came up a few times. This chain links TRBV29-1 with TRBJ2-1, with D tentatively TRBD1 (5 bases). CDR1 is SQVTM, CDR2 ANQGSEA, per germline. The CDR3 has 15 amino acids. V lost 7 bases and J lost 8, with 24 bases in between. The CDR3 sequence is CSAIHQGITIDEQFF. The DNA of the CDR3 is TGCAGCGCAATACATCAGGGTATCACCATTGATGAGCAGTTCTTC.

This sequence joins TRBV28 and TRBJ1-4, with a tentative D call TRBD1 (5 bases). CDR1 is MDHEN, CDR2 SYDVKM, per germline. V dropped 1 base and J dropped 5 bases, with 14 bases sitting between them. The CDR3 sequence is 16 residues long. CDR3 residues: CASSLFPDGTNEKLFF. The CDR3 region has the DNA TGTGCCAGCAGTTTATTCCCGGACGGGACCAATGAAAAACTGTTTTTT.